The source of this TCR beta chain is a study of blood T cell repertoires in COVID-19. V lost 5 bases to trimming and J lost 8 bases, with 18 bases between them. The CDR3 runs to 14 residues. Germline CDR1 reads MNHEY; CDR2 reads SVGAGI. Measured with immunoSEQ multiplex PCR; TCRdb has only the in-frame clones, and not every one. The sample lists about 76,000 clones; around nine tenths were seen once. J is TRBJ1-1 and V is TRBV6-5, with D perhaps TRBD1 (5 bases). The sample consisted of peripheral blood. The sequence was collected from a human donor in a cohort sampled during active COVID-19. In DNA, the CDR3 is TGTGCCAGCAGTCACGGGGGGAGTCGAACAGAAGCTTTCTTT. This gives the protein CASSHGGSRTEAFF.